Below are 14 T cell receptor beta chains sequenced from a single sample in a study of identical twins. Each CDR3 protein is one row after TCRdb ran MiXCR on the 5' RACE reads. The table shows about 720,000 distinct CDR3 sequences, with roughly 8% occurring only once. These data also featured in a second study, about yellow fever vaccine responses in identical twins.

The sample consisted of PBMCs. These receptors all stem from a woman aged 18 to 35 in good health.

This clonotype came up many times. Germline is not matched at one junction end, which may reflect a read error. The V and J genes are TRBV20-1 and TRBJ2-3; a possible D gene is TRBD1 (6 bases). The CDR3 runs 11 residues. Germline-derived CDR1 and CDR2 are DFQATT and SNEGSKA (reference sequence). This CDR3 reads CSARDQGSPSF. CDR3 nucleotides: TGCAGTGCTAGAGATCAGGGGAGTCCTTCCTTT.

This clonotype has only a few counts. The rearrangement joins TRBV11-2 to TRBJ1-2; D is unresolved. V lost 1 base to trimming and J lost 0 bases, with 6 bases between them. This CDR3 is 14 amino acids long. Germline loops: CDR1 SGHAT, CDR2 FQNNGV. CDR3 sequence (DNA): TGTGCCAGCAGCTTAGGCAGCGCTAACTATGGCTACACCTTC. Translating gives CASSLGSANYGYTF.

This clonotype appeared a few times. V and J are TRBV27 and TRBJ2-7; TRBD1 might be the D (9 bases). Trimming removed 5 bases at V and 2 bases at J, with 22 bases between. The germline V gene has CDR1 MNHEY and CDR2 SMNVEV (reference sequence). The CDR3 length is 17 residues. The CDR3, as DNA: TGTGCCAGCAGTCTCAACGGGGGGGACAGGGTCCCCTACGAGCAGTACTTC. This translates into CASSLNGGDRVPYEQYF.

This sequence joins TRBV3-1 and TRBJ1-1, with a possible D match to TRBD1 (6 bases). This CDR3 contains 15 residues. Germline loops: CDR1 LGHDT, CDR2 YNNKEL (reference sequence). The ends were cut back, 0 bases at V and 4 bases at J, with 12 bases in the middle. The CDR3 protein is CASSQERGGSTEAFF. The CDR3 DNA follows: TGTGCCAGCAGCCAAGAAAGAGGGGGGAGCACTGAAGCTTTCTTT.

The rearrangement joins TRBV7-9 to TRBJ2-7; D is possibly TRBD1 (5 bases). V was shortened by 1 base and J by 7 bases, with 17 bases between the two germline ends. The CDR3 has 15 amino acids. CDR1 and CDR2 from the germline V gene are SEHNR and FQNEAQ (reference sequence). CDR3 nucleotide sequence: TGTGCCAGCAGCTTAGTCCCAGGGTTGTATGAAGAGCAGTACTTC. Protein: CASSLVPGLYEEQYF.

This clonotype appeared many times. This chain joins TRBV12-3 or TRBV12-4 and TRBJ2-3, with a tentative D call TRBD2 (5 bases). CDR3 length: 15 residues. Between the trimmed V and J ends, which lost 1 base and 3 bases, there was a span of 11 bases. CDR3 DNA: TGTGCCAGCAGTTTAGGGTCCCCGGGGACAGATACGCAGTATTTT. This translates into CASSLGSPGTDTQYF.

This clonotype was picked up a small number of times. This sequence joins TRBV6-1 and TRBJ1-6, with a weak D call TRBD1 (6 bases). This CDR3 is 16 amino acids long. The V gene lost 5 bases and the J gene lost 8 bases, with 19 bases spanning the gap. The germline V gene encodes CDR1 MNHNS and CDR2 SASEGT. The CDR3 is CASSRRGAPSDSPLHF. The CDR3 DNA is TGTGCCAGCAGTCGCCGGGGGGCCCCTTCGGATTCACCCCTCCACTTT.

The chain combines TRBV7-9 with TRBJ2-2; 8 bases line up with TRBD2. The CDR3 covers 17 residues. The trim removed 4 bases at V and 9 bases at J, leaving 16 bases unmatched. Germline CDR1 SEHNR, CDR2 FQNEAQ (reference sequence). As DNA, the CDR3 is TGTGCCAGCAGCTCCCCCAGGCACCTGCGGGAGGACCGGGAGCTGTTTTTT. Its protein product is CASSSPRHLREDRELFF.

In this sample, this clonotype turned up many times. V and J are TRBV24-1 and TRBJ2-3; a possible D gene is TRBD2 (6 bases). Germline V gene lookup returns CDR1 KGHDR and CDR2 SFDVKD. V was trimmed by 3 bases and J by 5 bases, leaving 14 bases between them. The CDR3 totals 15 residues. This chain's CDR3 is CATSDPVGRGDTQYF. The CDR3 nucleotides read TGTGCCACCAGTGATCCGGTCGGGAGAGGAGATACGCAGTATTTT.

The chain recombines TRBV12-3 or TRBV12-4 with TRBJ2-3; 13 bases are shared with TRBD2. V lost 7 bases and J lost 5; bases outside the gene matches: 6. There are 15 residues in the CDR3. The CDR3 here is CASKTGLAGRDTQYF. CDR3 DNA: TGTGCCAGCAAAACGGGACTAGCGGGGAGAGATACGCAGTATTTT.

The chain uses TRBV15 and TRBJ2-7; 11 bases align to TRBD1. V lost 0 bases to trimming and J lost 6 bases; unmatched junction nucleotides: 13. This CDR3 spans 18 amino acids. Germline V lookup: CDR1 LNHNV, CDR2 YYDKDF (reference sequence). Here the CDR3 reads CATSRDQDRGLLTGEQYF. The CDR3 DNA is TGTGCCACCAGCAGAGATCAGGACAGGGGGCTCTTGACAGGCGAGCAGTACTTC.

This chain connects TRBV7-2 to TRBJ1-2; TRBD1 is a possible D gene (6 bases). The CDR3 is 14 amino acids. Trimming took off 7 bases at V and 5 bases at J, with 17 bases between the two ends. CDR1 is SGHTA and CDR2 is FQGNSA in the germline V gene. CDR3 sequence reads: CASTRGGKEYGYTF. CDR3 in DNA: TGTGCCAGCACAAGGGGGGGAAAAGAATATGGCTACACCTTC.

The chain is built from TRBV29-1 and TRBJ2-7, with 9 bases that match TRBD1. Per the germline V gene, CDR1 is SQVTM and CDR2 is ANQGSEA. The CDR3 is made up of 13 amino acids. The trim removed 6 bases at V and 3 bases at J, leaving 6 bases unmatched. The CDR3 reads CSVGTGPFYEQYF. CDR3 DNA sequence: TGCAGCGTGGGGACAGGGCCCTTCTACGAGCAGTACTTC.

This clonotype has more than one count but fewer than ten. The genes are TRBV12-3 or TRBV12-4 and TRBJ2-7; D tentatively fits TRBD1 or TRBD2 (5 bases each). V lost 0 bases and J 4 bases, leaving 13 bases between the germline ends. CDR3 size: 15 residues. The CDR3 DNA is TGTGCCAGCAGTTTAGCGTCTACGGGGCATTACGAGCAGTACTTC. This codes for CASSLASTGHYEQYF.